The following is a T cell receptor (beta chain) sequence with its context. These data are taken from a study of control samples from healthy donors and cancer patients. With 0 bases removed from V and 3 bases from J, the gap between germline ends came to 9 bases. CDR1 and CDR2 from the germline V gene are MNHNS and SASEGT. The CDR3 covers 15 residues. This table comes from immunoSEQ multiplex PCR, and its TCRdb copy is limited to in-frame clones, with some not included. Of around 130,000 clones in the sample, 85% to 95% were seen once. The sequence was collected from a man in his forties or fifties with head and neck cancer. The sequenced material came from PBMCs. The chain couples TRBV6-1 to TRBJ1-5; D is perhaps TRBD1 (5 bases). The CDR3 reads CASSEAGLPNQPQHF. The CDR3 nucleotides read TGTGCCAGCAGTGAAGCGGGACTCCCCAATCAGCCCCAGCATTTT.